The source of this T cell receptor (beta chain) is a study of cytomegalovirus exposure and HLA in healthy donors. Study-wide results and limits: Listed as cytomegalovirus-associated were 150 to 200 TCR beta chains.

In the case of this clone: Its matching antigen is unknown.

After removal of 3 bases from V and 6 bases from J, the junction contained 3 bases not matched to a gene. CDR1 is SGHRS, CDR2 YFSETQ, per germline. The CDR3 consists of 16 residues. This PCR relied on a set of 60 Vbeta primers and 13 Jbeta primers. TCRdb's table, derived via immunoSEQ multiplex PCR, lists solely in-frame clones and lacks some. The sample has some 130,000 clones; about 76% are singletons. The source is a female donor in good health and CMV-seronegative. The J gene is TRBJ2-1, the V gene TRBV5-1, with 16 nucleotides matching TRBD2. The sample taken for sequencing was PBMCs. The chain's CDR3 is CASSSGLAGGPNEQFF. The CDR3 nucleotides read TGCGCCAGCAGCTCGGGACTAGCGGGAGGGCCCAATGAGCAGTTCTTC. The full variable domain, with the rest looked up from reference TRBV5-1 and TRBJ2-1, is KAGVTQTPRYLIKTRGQQVTLSCSPISGHRSVSWYQQTPGQGLQFLFEYFSETQRNKGNFPGRFSGRQFSNSRSEMNVSTLELGDSALYLCASSSGLAGGPNEQFFGPGTRLTVL.